This section outlines one T cell receptor (beta chain) sequence together with its context. V lost 1 base, J lost 5 bases, and 7 bases stayed unmatched. CDR1 SQVTM and CDR2 ANQGSEA come from the germline V gene. The CDR3 runs to 16 residues. It was with random hexamers that roughly 0.5 to 1 ug RNA was reverse transcribed. TCRdb redid the calling of the immunoSEQ multiplex PCR reads with MiXCR, one entry per CDR3 protein. The sample has more than 100,000 distinct CDR3 sequences; 96% are singletons. This specimen belongs to a study of CD8 T cells in Susac syndrome. The V call is TRBV29-1, the J call TRBJ2-2, with 10 positions matching TRBD2. This clonotype was obtained from a human donor with Susac syndrome. Sequencing used CD4+ T cells from PBMCs. The chain's CDR3 is CSVEGSVAGGTGELFF. CDR3 sequence (DNA): TGCAGCGTTGAAGGCTCAGTAGCGGGGGGAACCGGGGAGCTGTTTTTT.